This record covers a single TCR beta chain. Its antigen target is currently unknown. Base qualities are not recorded, but no much larger clone differs from it by a single base. These data originate in a study of cytomegalovirus exposure and HLA in healthy donors (dated 2017 in TCRdb). At the level of the whole study: According to an earlier analysis of 550 to 750 of the donors, 200 million or so T cells yielded 120 million or so unique TCR beta sequences and 250 to 350 Gb of sequence data. An early release that covered several hundred HLA-typed donors contained approximately 300 gigabases of sequencing data and 75 million to 100 million unique TCR sequences. Of the roughly 400 genotyped donors, approximately 83% fell in the genetic ancestry cluster associated with self-reported Caucasian donors. The aim of the study was to test whether cataloging public T cell receptors could identify signatures of past pathogen exposure. The study used immunosequencing to profile the T cell repertoires of approximately 640 subjects and linked those repertoires to cytomegalovirus serostatus. In addition to the first cohort of 666 subjects, a separate validation cohort of 130 or so different subjects was used. High-throughput TCR immunosequencing, statistical association of individual TCRs with disease status, and machine learning were combined to predict cytomegalovirus infection status. A later analysis re-examined previously published TCR beta repertoires from hundreds of donors and added high-resolution HLA genotyping to investigate patterns of TCR occurrence. In the later analysis, no new phenotypic data were used to find candidate immune exposures; instead, reliance was placed on TCR beta sequences and their occurrence across donors. An earlier analysis of 587 of the donors applied high-throughput TCR beta sequencing to assess whether each TCR beta V gene segment acted as functional or pseudogenic. Donor age, sex, ethnicity and CMV serostatus were collected together with the repertoire data. A later genetic analysis took genome-wide SNP genotypes for about three fifths of the roughly 670 donors and used that subset as a discovery cohort. All discovery cohort repertoires had been generated using a single sequencing platform. Both class I and class II loci were covered by HLA typing, at four-digit resolution. The number of donors typed differed by locus, with roughly 629-640 for A, B, C, DRB1 and DQB1, roughly 520 for DQA1, 600 to 610 for DPA1, and approximately 470 for DPB1. About five DR-DQ haplotypes were treated as single units for association and clustering because of strong linkage in the cohort. Among roughly 370 genotyped donors of the cohort, an average of approximately 230,000 unique TCR beta nucleotide sequences were sequenced per donor, approximately 20% of them non-productive. On the study overall, not on this receptor specifically: A later analysis found that most CMV-associated TCR beta chains appeared HLA-restricted, with HLA associations seemingly driven largely by CMV exposure. Linkage disequilibrium might explain the correlated functional status among segregating V segments, but an unknown experimental factor could not be excluded. Across donors, most TCR sequences were observed very rarely, whereas some public TCRs were present in many individuals. A further reported finding was that TCR beta sequences accurately predicted the HLA-A and HLA-B alleles for most subjects in the first cohort. Assigning TCR associations to individual alleles was difficult when HLA alleles, especially DR and DQ, strongly co-occurred. A group of highly shared sequence variants was considered likely to be a technical artifact of the sequencing pipeline. The authors suggested that the approach could potentially be extended to other disease states and immunological phenotypes. In a later analysis, TCR association rates were found to vary across HLA loci, with the most associated TCRs seen for DRB1 alleles and the fewest for HLA-C alleles. Immune exposure information for the cohort was limited to CMV serostatus. Because some donors lacked HLA typing at each locus, the association tests relied only on the typed subset. Specific HLA alleles were associated with 15,000 to 20,000 TCR beta sequences at a false discovery rate of 0.05 in a later analysis. The 87-base-pair reads could not distinguish some IMGT-functional V segments, including TRBV6-2 and TRBV6-3, so those segments were excluded. A later analysis found that HLA-associated TCR beta chains were more clonally expanded and had lower generation probabilities than equally common non-associated chains. An association between a missense DCLRE1C variant and V-gene and J-gene trimming of TCR beta chains was found in a later genetic analysis and replicated in an independent cohort. In a later genetic analysis, fewer N-insertions in productive TCRs were reported among donors in an Asian-associated ancestry cluster than the approximately 670-donor mean. Several of the top co-occurrence clusters appeared to be linked to parvovirus B19, influenza, CMV and Epstein-Barr virus, according to a later analysis. The classifier was reported to diagnose cytomegalovirus status with high specificity and sensitivity in both the original and validation cohorts. Presence/absence analyses assumed roughly uniform sequencing depth across donors, an assumption that may not hold. In vitro tests confirmed that a few of the cytomegalovirus-associated TCR beta chains recognize cytomegalovirus antigens. This cohort had only TCR beta chains sequenced, and the lack of alpha or paired-chain data limited which features could be detected. Fewer than 20 rarely observed V segments, including chromosome 9 orphons, were excluded from the earlier analysis of just under 600 of the donors because counts were too low. In an earlier analysis of some 540 of the donors, most TCR beta V segments appeared in productive rearrangements about 87% or about 30% of the time, broadly matching IMGT annotations. A total of roughly 160 TCR beta chains were listed by the study as associated with cytomegalovirus.

The cohort comprised fewer than 700 healthy bone marrow donors. At the time of sampling, every cohort member was nominally healthy, though immune exposures that went unrecorded were likely present. The donor tested CMV seropositive and was one of the 289 seropositive cohort members. Every donor gave a peripheral blood sample, and the peripheral blood mononuclear cells from that sample were used for TCR beta sequencing. Genomic DNA was extracted from the blood cell samples with the Qiagen DNeasy Blood Extraction Kit. The receptor library was made with the immunoSEQ multiplex PCR assay. A mixture of 60 forward primers for TCR Vbeta segments and 13 reverse primers for TCR Jbeta segments was used in the multiplex PCR. A multiplex PCR assay on genomic DNA amplified the CDR3 region of rearranged TCR beta genes. Amplified TCR beta libraries were sequenced as 87-base-pair reads on the Illumina HiSeq System. Processing in the source paper ran as follows. In a later analysis, 77 million or so unique TCR beta chains were counted across the roughly 700 repertoires, and roughly 11 million of these chains were shared by at least two donors. Raw reads were error-corrected and collapsed into unique sequences with a nearest-neighbor algorithm that merged closely related sequences to remove PCR and sequencing errors. V, D and J gene segments were assigned by aligning CDR3 sequences to IMGT reference sequences. For a sequence to be retained, a match of at least six nucleotides to both a V gene segment and a J gene segment was required. Rearrangements were classified as productive when the CDR3 lacked stop codons and remained in frame with V and J, and all other rearrangements were classified as non-productive. CDR3 was defined by IMGT convention, running from the second conserved V-encoded cysteine to the conserved J-encoded phenylalanine. In an earlier analysis of around 540 of the donors, sequences lacking an unambiguous match to a single V gene segment were excluded. An earlier analysis of several hundred of the donors classified V segments as functional when productive rearrangements were above 56.7% and as segregating when the standard deviation between donors was above 5%. To diagnose cytomegalovirus status from the catalog of TCR beta chain sequences, a statistical classification framework was built. A later analysis assigned V and J genes by comparing TCR nucleotide sequences with IMGT/GENE-DB human TR gene sequences. In a later analysis, CDR3 sequences and most-parsimonious VDJ recombination scenarios were assigned using the TCRdist pipeline. In a later analysis, every TCR beta chain was defined by the combination of its CDR3 amino acid sequence and its V-gene family, and reads without a unique V-gene family were dropped. In a later analysis, fewer than 600 highly shared, low-generation-probability nucleotide sequences were removed to address suspected cross-contamination and a sequencing artifact. A later analysis calculated a clonal expansion index for each public chain from normalized within-repertoire ranks of inferred template counts. A later analysis computed generation probabilities with a VDJ recombination model fitted to out-of-frame rearrangements, and checked the results against IGoR. In a later analysis, hypergeometric tests were used to score TCR-TCR, TCR-HLA and TCR-CMV co-occurrence, with a repertoire-size bias correction applied to TCR pairs. In a later analysis, false discovery rates were estimated by permuting HLA or CMV assignments 20 times. In a later analysis, co-occurring TCRs were grouped using DBSCAN, with TCRdist sequence similarity added in when clustering inside HLA-allele-positive subsets. Repertoires with fewer than 30,000 or more than 120,000 public chains, plus five repertoires with anomalous nucleotide sharing, were excluded from co-occurrence clustering. As stored in TCRdb, this immuneACCESS dataset retains in-frame rearrangements with V and J assigned. A fraction of the clones does not appear; measured against another copy, unresolved V genes explain less than half of the discrepancy, and the remainder lacks a known reason. From that table come the V and J calls and clone size; the DNA was used to work out D and trimming. This sample gives over 150,000 clones in total; less than 85% of them show up just once. The ten largest make up approximately 1.5% of the sample.

There are 13 amino acids in the CDR3, from cysteine to phenylalanine inclusive. Left in the record is the CDR3 DNA by itself, 39 bases read in frame from the first base. The junction shows trimming of 6 bases on V and 7 bases on J, and the gene matches do not reach 7 bases of it. According to the germline V gene, CDR1 reads SNHLY and CDR2 reads FYNNEI. This sequence uses TRBV2 and TRBJ1-1, with TRBD1 matching 8 junction bases. The sequence was obtained from a girl aged 5-17 years in good health and CMV-seropositive. The specimen was PBMCs. The DNA sequence reads TGTGCCAGCAGCCGGACAGGGAGGAGTGAAGCTTTCTTT. Translated, this gives CASSRTGRSEAFF.